This section outlines one T cell receptor (beta chain) sequence together with its context. The sample is drawn from a study of blood T cell repertoires in COVID-19. As processed by the authors: Estimation of nucleated cell counts relied on the amplification of reference gene primers. Clones were sequenced by immunoSEQ multiplex PCR, and TCRdb holds only the in-frame ones, with some missing. The D gene and trimming were derived from the DNA, and the V and J assignments and clone size from that table. This table has more than 12,000 clones, about 78% appearing once. The CDR3 contains 19 residues. Trimming took off 0 bases at V and 2 bases at J, with 21 bases between the two ends. Germline values: CDR1 SGDLS, CDR2 YYNGEE.

The chain joins TRBV9 to TRBJ2-1, with D perhaps TRBD2 (6 bases). The sequence was collected from a human donor in a cohort sampled during active COVID-19. Input material: peripheral blood. The CDR3 spells CASSVGVKRVGRTYNEQFF. The CDR3 DNA reads as TGTGCCAGCAGCGTAGGGGTGAAGCGGGTAGGGAGGACCTACAATGAGCAGTTCTTC. Drawing the rest from reference TRBV9 and TRBJ2-1, the complete variable domain is DSGVTQTPKHLITATGQRVTLRCSPRSGDLSVYWYQQSLDQGLQFLIQYYNGEERAKGNILERFSAQQFPDLHSELNLSSLELGDSALYFCASSVGVKRVGRTYNEQFFGPGTRLTVL.